These 2 T cell receptor beta chains were sequenced from one sample in a study of blood T cell repertoires in COVID-19. Assay: immunoSEQ multiplex PCR; the TCRdb copy retains only in-frame clones and omits some. The sample lists about 99,000 clones, around nine tenths seen once, with more than 15% in the top ten. The sample taken for sequencing was peripheral blood. These receptors originate from a woman of 80 years or more in a cohort sampled during active COVID-19.

The V gene is TRBV19, the J gene TRBJ2-1, with 14 bases that match TRBD2. J was trimmed by 9 bases and V by 5 bases; bases with no gene match: 21. This CDR3 has 20 residues. The germline CDR1 and CDR2 sequences are LNHDA and SQIVND (reference sequence). The CDR3 here is CASSSLPGLAGEGGVGEQFF. In DNA form, the CDR3 reads TGTGCCAGTAGTTCCCTCCCGGGACTAGCGGGAGAAGGGGGGGTGGGTGAGCAGTTCTTC.

This chain links TRBV15 with TRBJ2-1, with 12 bases fitting TRBD2. Germline-derived CDR1 and CDR2 are LNHNV and YYDKDF (reference sequence). Germline trimming cut 6 bases from V and 8 bases from J; bases unmatched to any gene: 11. This CDR3 contains 16 residues. The CDR3 DNA is TGTGCCACCAGATCAGTAACCGGGACTAGCGGGTATGAGCAGTTCTTC. Amino acid sequence: CATRSVTGTSGYEQFF.